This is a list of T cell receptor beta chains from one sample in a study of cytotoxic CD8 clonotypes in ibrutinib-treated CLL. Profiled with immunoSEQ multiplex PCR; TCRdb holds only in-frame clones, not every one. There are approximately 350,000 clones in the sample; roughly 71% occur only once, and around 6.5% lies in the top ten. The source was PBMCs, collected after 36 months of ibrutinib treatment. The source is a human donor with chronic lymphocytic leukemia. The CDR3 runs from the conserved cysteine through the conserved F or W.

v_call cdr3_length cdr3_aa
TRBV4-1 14 CASSPSDSSYEQYF
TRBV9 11 CASSARAGYTF
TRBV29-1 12 CSVGTRGGTQYF
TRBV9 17 CASSAPVGRADSYEQYF
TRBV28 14 CASSPTRGTDTQYF
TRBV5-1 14 CASSEGQLHYGYTF
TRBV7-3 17 CASSPSWISGGTDTQYF
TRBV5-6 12 CASHQTRDTQYF
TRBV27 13 CASSPTRNTEAFF
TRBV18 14 CASSPGPSVYGYTF
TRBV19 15 CASSIDLSGGNTIYF